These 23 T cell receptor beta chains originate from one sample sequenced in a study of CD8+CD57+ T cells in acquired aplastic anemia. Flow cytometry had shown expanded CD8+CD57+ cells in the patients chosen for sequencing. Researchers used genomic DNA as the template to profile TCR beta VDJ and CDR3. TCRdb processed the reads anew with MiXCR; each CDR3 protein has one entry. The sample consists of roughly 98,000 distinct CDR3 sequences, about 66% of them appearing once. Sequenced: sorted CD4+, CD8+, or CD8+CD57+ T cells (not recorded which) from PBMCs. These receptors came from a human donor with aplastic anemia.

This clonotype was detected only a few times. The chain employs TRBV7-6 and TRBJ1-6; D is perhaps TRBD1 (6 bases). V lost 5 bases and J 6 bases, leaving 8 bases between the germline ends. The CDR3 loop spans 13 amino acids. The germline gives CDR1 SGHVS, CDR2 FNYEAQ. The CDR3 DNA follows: TGTGCCAGCAGCCTACAGGGTAATTCACCCCTCCACTTT. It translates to CASSLQGNSPLHF. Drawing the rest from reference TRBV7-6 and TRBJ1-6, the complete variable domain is GAGVSQSPRYKVTKRGQDVALRCDPISGHVSLYWYRQALGQGPEFLTYFNYEAQQDKSGLPNDRFSAERPEGSISTLTIQRTEQRDSAMYRCASSLQGNSPLHFGNGTRLTVT.

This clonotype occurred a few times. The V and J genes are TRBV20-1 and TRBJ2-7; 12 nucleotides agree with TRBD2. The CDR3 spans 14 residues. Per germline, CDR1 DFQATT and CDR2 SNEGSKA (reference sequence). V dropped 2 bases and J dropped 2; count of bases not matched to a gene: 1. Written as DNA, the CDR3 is TGCAGTGCTAGAAGACTAGCGGGAGCCTACGAGCAGTACTTC. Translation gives CSARRLAGAYEQYF.

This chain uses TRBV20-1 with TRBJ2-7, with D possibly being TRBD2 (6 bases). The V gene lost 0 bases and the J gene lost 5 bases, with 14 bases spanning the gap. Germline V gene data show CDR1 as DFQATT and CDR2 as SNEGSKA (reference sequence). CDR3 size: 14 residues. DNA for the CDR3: TGCAGTGCTAGAGACCAGGGAGGTCTTAACGAGCAGTACTTC. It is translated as CSARDQGGLNEQYF.

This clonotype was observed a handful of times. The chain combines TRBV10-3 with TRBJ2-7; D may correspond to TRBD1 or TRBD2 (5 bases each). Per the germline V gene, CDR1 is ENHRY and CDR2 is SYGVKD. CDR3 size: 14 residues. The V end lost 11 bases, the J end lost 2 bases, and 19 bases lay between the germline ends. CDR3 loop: CASRTDSAPYEQYF. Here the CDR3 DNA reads TGTGCCTCGCGGACTGACAGCGCCCCCTACGAGCAGTACTTC.

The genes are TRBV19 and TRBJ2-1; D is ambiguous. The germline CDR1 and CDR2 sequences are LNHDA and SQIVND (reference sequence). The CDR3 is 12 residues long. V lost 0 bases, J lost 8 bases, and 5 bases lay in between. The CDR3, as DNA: TGTGCCAGTAGTATAGACAGATATGAGCAGTTCTTC. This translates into CASSIDRYEQFF.

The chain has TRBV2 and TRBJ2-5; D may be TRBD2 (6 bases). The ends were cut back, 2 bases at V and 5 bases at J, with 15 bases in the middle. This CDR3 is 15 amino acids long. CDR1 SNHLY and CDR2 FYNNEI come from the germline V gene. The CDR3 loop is CASSELALAAETQYF. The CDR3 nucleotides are TGTGCCAGCAGTGAACTGGCACTAGCTGCTGAGACCCAGTACTTC.

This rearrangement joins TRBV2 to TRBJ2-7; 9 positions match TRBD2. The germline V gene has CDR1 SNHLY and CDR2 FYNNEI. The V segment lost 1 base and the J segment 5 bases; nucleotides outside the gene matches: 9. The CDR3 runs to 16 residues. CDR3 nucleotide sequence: TGTGCCAGCAGTGAAGGTAGCGGGAGAGGCCTGGACGAGCAGTACTTC. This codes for CASSEGSGRGLDEQYF.

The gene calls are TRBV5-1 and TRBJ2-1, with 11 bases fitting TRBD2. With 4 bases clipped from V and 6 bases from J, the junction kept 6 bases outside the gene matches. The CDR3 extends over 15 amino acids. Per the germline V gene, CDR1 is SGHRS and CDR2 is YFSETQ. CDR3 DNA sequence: TGCGCCAGCAGCACTCTAGCGGGAGGAGGCAATGAGCAGTTCTTC. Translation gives CASSTLAGGGNEQFF.

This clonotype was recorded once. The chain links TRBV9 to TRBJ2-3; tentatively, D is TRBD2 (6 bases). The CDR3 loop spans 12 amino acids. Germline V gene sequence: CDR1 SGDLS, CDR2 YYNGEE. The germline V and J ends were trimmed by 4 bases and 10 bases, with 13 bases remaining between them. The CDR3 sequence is CASSQGDFAQYF. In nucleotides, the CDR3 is TGTGCCAGCAGCCAAGGGGACTTCGCGCAGTATTTT.

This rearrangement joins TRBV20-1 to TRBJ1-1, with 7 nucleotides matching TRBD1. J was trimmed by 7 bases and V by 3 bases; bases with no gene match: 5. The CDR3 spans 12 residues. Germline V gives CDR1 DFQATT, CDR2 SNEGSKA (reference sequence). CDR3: CSASGDRVEAFF. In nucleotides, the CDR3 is TGCAGTGCTAGCGGAGACAGGGTTGAAGCTTTCTTT.

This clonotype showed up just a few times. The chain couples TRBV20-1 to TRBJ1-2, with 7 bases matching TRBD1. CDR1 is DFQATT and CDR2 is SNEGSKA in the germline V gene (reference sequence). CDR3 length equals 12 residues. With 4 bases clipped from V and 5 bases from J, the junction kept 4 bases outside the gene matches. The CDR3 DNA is TGCAGTGCTAACGACAGGGTTTATGGCTACACCTTC. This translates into CSANDRVYGYTF.

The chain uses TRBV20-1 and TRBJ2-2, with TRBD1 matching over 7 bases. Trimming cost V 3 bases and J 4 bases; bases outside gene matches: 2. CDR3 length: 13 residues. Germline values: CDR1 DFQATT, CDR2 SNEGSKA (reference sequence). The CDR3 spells CSASNRGTGELFF. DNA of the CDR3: TGCAGTGCTAGTAACAGGGGCACCGGGGAGCTGTTTTTT.

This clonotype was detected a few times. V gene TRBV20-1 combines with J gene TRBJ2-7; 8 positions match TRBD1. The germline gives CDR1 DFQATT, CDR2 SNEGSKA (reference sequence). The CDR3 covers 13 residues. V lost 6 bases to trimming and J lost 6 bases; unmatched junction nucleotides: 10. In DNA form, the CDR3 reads TGCAGTGCCCGGGACAGGCGGGGAGTCGAGCAGTACTTC. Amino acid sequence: CSARDRRGVEQYF.

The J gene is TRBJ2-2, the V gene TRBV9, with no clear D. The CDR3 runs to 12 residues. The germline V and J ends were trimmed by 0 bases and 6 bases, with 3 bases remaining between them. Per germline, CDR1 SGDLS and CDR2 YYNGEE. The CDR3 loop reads CASSVVAGELFF. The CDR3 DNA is TGTGCCAGCAGCGTAGTGGCCGGGGAGCTGTTTTTT.

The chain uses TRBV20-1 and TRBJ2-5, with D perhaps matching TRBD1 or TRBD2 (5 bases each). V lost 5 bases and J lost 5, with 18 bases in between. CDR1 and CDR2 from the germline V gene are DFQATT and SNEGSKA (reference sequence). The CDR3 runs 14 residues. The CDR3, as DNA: TGCAGTGCTTCGCCCGACCAGGGAGAGGAGACCCAGTACTTC. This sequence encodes CSASPDQGEETQYF.

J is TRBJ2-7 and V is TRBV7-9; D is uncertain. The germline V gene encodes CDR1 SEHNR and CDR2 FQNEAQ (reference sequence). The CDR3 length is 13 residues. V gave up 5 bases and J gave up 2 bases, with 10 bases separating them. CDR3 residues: CASSIQSPYEQYF. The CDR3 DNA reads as TGTGCCAGCAGCATACAAAGCCCCTACGAGCAGTACTTC.

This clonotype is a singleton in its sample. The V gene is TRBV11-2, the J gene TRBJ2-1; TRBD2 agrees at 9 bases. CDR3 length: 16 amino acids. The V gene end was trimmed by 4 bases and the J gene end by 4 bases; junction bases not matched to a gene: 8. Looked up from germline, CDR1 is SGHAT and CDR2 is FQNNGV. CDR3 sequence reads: CASSSGLAQIYNEQFF. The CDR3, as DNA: TGTGCCAGCAGCTCAGGACTAGCGCAGATATACAATGAGCAGTTCTTC.

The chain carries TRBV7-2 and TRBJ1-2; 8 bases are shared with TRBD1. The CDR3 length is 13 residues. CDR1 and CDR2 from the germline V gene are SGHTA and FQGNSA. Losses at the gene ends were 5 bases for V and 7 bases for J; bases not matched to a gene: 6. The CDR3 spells CASSQGQGAGYTF. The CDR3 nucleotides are TGTGCCAGCAGCCAAGGACAGGGCGCTGGCTACACCTTC.

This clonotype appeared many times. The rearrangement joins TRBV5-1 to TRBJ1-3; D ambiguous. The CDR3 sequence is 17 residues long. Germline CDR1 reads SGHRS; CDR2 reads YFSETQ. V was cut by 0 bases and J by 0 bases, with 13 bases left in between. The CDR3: CASSLGRAFNSGNTIYF. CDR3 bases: TGCGCCAGCAGCTTGGGACGGGCCTTTAACTCTGGAAACACCATATATTTT.

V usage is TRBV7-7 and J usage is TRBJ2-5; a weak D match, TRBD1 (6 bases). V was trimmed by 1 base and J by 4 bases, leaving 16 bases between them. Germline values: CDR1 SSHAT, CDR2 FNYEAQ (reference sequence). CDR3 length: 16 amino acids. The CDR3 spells CASSLGRQVRGETQYF. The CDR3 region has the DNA TGTGCCAGCAGCTTAGGAAGACAGGTTCGAGGAGAGACCCAGTACTTC.

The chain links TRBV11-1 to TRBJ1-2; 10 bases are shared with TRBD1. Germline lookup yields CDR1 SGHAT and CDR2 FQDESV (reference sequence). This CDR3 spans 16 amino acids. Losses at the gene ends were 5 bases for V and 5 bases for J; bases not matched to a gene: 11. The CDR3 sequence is CASSKQGQGPTYGYTF. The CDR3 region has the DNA TGTGCCAGCAGCAAACAGGGACAGGGGCCGACATATGGCTACACCTTC.

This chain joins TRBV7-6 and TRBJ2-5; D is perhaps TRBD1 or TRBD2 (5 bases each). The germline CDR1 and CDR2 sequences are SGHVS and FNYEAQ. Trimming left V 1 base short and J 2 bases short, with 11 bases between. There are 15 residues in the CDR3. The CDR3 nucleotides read TGTGCCAGCAGCTTAGGGGGGACCTTACAAGAGACCCAGTACTTC. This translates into CASSLGGTLQETQYF.

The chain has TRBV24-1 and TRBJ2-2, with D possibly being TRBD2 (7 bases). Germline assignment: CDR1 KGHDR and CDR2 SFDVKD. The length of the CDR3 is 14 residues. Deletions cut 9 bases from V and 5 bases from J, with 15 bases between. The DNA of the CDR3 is TGTGCCACCGGGGCGGGGGCGCGGACCGGGGAGCTGTTTTTT. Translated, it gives CATGAGARTGELFF.